Each of the 32 T cell receptor beta chains below was sequenced from the same sample in a study of tumor-infiltrating lymphocytes in primary liver carcinoma. Making TCR beta cDNA involved 400 to 600 ng total RNA and a constant-region primer. Investigators got TCR beta libraries out of three nested multiplex PCR rounds, done with slightly modified ARM-PCR. TRBV1-TRBV30 forward primers paired with a C-beta reverse primer were used in the first two PCR rounds, which ran around 10 cycles each. TCRdb re-called the multiplex PCR reads with MiXCR, one entry per CDR3 protein. This table has 52,000 or so distinct CDR3 sequences, around 77% appearing once. The tissue used was unsorted bulk material of about 19-30 mg. RNA and DNA were co-extracted from it with the AllPrep DNA/RNA mini kit. Material for sequencing was liver tumor tissue from sampling region 5. This sample's subset: tumor region T5, tumor centre. These receptors originate from a middle-aged man with primary liver carcinoma and hepatitis B virus infection.

In this sample, this clonotype turned up once. The gene calls are TRBV12-3 or TRBV12-4 and TRBJ1-4; D gene uncertain. Deletions cut 2 bases from V and 8 bases from J, with 15 bases between. This CDR3 is 15 amino acids long. The CDR3 region has the DNA TGTGCCAGCAGTTTATGGTGCGCGCTGGGGGAAAAACTGTTTTTT. Its protein is CASSLWCALGEKLFF.

This rearrangement joins TRBV6-5 to TRBJ2-7; a weak D match, TRBD2 (6 bases). V lost 6 bases and J 1 base, leaving 16 bases between the germline ends. The CDR3 has 15 residues. The germline CDR1 and CDR2 sequences are MNHEY and SVGAGI. CDR3 protein: CASRLAGIGSYEQYF. In nucleotides, the CDR3 is TGTGCCAGCAGACTGGCGGGGATAGGGTCCTACGAGCAGTACTTC.

This clonotype was detected many times. V gene TRBV7-9 combines with J gene TRBJ2-5, with D perhaps TRBD1 (5 bases). Germline V gives CDR1 SEHNR, CDR2 FQNEAQ (reference sequence). V was shortened by 5 bases and J by 5 bases, with 21 bases between the two germline ends. This CDR3 comprises 16 residues. The DNA of the CDR3 is TGTGCCAGCAGCCCCCCTGGGGTAGGACAAGGGGAGACCCAGTACTTC. Protein: CASSPPGVGQGETQYF.

This clonotype appeared a few times. The rearrangement uses TRBV2 and TRBJ2-1, with D hard to call. V gave up 3 bases and J gave up 9 bases, with 18 bases separating them. The CDR3 contains 15 residues. Germline V CDR1 and CDR2: SNHLY, FYNNEI. The CDR3 reads CASSDGPSQISEQFF. CDR3 sequence (DNA): TGTGCCAGCAGTGATGGTCCCTCCCAAATCAGTGAGCAGTTCTTC.

Details on this clonotype: The conserved phenylalanine or tryptophan normally closing the CDR3 is absent here, so this likely arose from a read error. The rearrangement joins TRBV11-3 to TRBJ2-1; D call uncertain. V was pared by 9 bases and J by 5 bases, with 14 bases between. CDR3 size: 13 residues. The germline V gene has CDR1 SGHNT and CDR2 YENEEA. CDR3 DNA sequence: TGTGCCAGGAGTTTAGATGAGAACAATGAGCAGTTCTTG. It is translated as CARSLDENNEQFL.

Worth noting for this clonotype: A clone one base away is much larger, so this may be a read error. This chain connects TRBV2 to TRBJ2-3, with TRBD1 identical over 9 bases. The germline CDR1 and CDR2 sequences are SNHLY and FYNNEI. The CDR3 is made up of 15 amino acids. CDR3 amino acids: CASSADRGKTGTQYF. As DNA, the CDR3 is TGTGCCAGCAGTGCCGACAGGGGGAAAACAGGTACGCAGTATTTT.

As regards this clonotype: The conserved phenylalanine or tryptophan is not found at the CDR3 terminus, so this likely reflects a read error. Because the CDR3's place on the DNA is in doubt, the DNA is left out and the CDR3 is given as listed by TCRdb. The J gene is TRBJ2-4, the V gene TRBV28; TRBD1, as called in the table, went unchecked against the DNA. The CDR3 extends over 12 residues, inclusive of both ends. CDR1 MDHEN and CDR2 SYDVKM come from the germline V gene. This CDR3 reads CASRSLQGAGYL.

Note on this clonotype: Relative to the germline gene, one junction end is altered; a read error may explain this. This chain connects TRBV6-1 to TRBJ1-1; no clear D. Germline V gene lookup returns CDR1 MNHNS and CDR2 SASEGT. The CDR3 consists of 13 residues. CDR3 residues: CASSEIKNTEVIF. CDR3 DNA: TGTGCCAGCAGTGAAATCAAGAACACTGAAGTTATCTTT.

The chain joins TRBV4-3 to TRBJ2-3; 9 bases map to TRBD1. Germline trimming cut 7 bases from V and 4 bases from J; bases unmatched to any gene: 6. There are 14 residues in the CDR3. Germline lookup yields CDR1 LGHNA and CDR2 YSLEER. The CDR3 region is CASTGGQGPDTQYF. The CDR3 DNA is TGCGCCAGCACCGGGGGACAGGGCCCAGATACGCAGTATTTT.

The count of this clonotype is one. One end of the junction varies from germline; a read error may be responsible. The J gene is TRBJ1-5, the V gene TRBV28, with 7 positions matching TRBD1. This CDR3 is built from 18 residues. CDR1 MDHEN and CDR2 SYDVKM come from the germline V gene. The CDR3 region has the DNA TGTGCCAGTAGTTTACCAAACTGGGCAGGGGGGGGCAATCAGCCCCAGCATTTT. It encodes CASSLPNWAGGGNQPQHF.

This clonotype has at least ten counts. This chain links TRBV19 with TRBJ1-5; tentative D call: TRBD1 (5 bases). Trimming removed 2 bases at V and 3 bases at J, with 11 bases between. The CDR3 runs to 15 residues. Germline V gene sequence: CDR1 LNHDA, CDR2 SQIVND (reference sequence). The CDR3 protein is CASSITGTFNQPQHF. In DNA, the CDR3 is TGTGCCAGTAGTATAACAGGAACTTTCAATCAGCCCCAGCATTTT.

This clonotype is deemed large (0.1 to 1%). This chain connects TRBV11-3 to TRBJ2-3; D uncertain. There are 13 residues in the CDR3. The germline gives CDR1 SGHNT, CDR2 YENEEA. Trimming took off 1 base at V and 5 bases at J, with 7 bases between the two ends. CDR3 residues: CASSLAHRDTQYF. The DNA of the CDR3 is TGTGCCAGCAGCTTAGCCCACAGAGATACGCAGTATTTT.

As to this clonotype: Here the CDR3 omits its conserved ending phenylalanine or tryptophan, so a read error is the likely source. This chain links TRBV4-1 with TRBJ2-7; D may be TRBD1 (6 bases). Germline assignment: CDR1 MGHRA and CDR2 YSYEKL. The V gene lost 4 bases and the J gene lost 9 bases, with 22 bases spanning the gap. The CDR3 totals 15 residues. CDR3 loop: CASSRGFQQGNGQYL. The CDR3 region has the DNA TGCGCCAGCAGCCGAGGATTCCAACAGGGAAATGGGCAGTACTTA.

This clonotype was seen a few times. This chain joins TRBV6-5 and TRBJ2-5; D gene uncertain. This CDR3 is built from 11 residues. The germline V gene has CDR1 MNHEY and CDR2 SVGAGI. With 11 bases removed from V and 5 bases from J, the gap between germline ends came to 12 bases. The CDR3 DNA is TGTGCCTGCTGTTCGAGGGAGACCCAGTACTTC. Amino acid sequence: CACCSRETQYF.

Comment on this clonotype: This CDR3 fails to terminate in the conserved phenylalanine or tryptophan, so it likely reflects a read error. The chain is built from TRBV29-1 and TRBJ2-3; D could derive from TRBD1 or TRBD2 (7 bases each). This CDR3 is built from 14 residues. Per germline, CDR1 SQVTM and CDR2 ANQGSEA. The CDR3 sequence is CNVEGASGADTQYL. The CDR3 bases are TGCAACGTTGAGGGGGCTAGCGGAGCAGATACGCAGTATTTA.

Here the CDR3 DNA reads TGTGCCAGCGACTATTCACAAGGGGGCAGACCTATCAAGCAGTTCTTC. Encoded protein: CASDYSQGGRPIKQFF. This chain links TRBV7-9 with TRBJ2-1; TRBD1 agrees at 7 bases. The J segment lost 11 bases and the V segment lost 8 bases, leaving 21 bases of the junction unmatched. CDR3 length: 16 residues. In germline, CDR1 is SEHNR, CDR2 FQNEAQ (reference sequence).

This clonotype came up many times. V and J are TRBV10-3 and TRBJ2-7; 12 positions agree with TRBD1. V gave up 7 bases and J gave up 6 bases; unmatched junction bases: 4. The germline CDR1 and CDR2 sequences are ENHRY and SYGVKD. The CDR3 is 13 amino acids. The DNA for the CDR3 is TGTGCCATCAATCGGGACAGGGGGCTCGAGCAGTACTTC. Protein product: CAINRDRGLEQYF.

A word on this clonotype: A junction end diverges from the germline sequence, so it may reflect a read error. The V and J genes are TRBV29-1 and TRBJ1-2; 8 bases match TRBD1. The CDR3 spans 15 residues. The germline V gene has CDR1 SQVTM and CDR2 ANQGSEA. As DNA, the CDR3 is TGTAGCGTTGGACAGGGCTGGGGCATAGGCTATGGCTACACCTTC. This sequence encodes CSVGQGWGIGYGYTF.

Concerning this clonotype: The CDR3 does not close with the conserved phenylalanine or tryptophan, likely indicating a read error. The gene calls are TRBV4-1 and TRBJ2-2; D may be TRBD1 (5 bases). The CDR3 is made up of 15 amino acids. Germline CDR1 MGHRA, CDR2 YSYEKL. CDR3 sequence reads: CASSPGAVNTGQLFI. In nucleotides, the CDR3 is TGCGCCAGCAGCCCTGGGGCCGTTAACACCGGGCAGCTGTTTATT.

This clonotype has ten or more counts. The V gene is TRBV5-1, the J gene TRBJ2-1; 9 bases are a match to TRBD2. The germline V gene has CDR1 SGHRS and CDR2 YFSETQ. The junction had 2 bases not matched to a gene; V was cut back by 4 bases and J by 0 bases. The CDR3 is 15 residues long. CDR3 loop: CASSPGLASYNEQFF. DNA for the CDR3: TGCGCCAGCAGCCCGGGACTAGCCTCCTACAATGAGCAGTTCTTC.

In this sample, this clonotype turned up a few times. The chain uses TRBV29-1 and TRBJ2-2, with 8 bases that match TRBD1. CDR3 length equals 14 residues. Germline V gene sequence: CDR1 SQVTM, CDR2 ANQGSEA. J lost 2 bases, V lost 7 bases, and 6 bases had no gene match. CDR3 coding DNA: TGCAGCGCCCAAGGACAGGGTAACACCGGGGAGCTGTTTTTT. Protein: CSAQGQGNTGELFF.

For this clonotype: The junction departs from germline at one end; a sequencing error may be responsible. The CDR3 region has the DNA TGTGCCAGCAGGCCCAACACAGATACGCTGTATTTT. Protein product: CASRPNTDTLYF. The chain carries TRBV6-1 and TRBJ2-3; D unclear. CDR1 MNHNS and CDR2 SASEGT come from the germline V gene. This CDR3 has 12 amino acids.

This clonotype was found once. One junction end disagrees with the germline gene, perhaps due to a read error. This chain uses TRBV11-2 with TRBJ2-7; D might be TRBD1 or TRBD2, each matching 6 bases. The CDR3 consists of 12 residues. The germline V gene encodes CDR1 SGHAT and CDR2 FQNNGV. DNA for the CDR3: TGTGTCATCAGTCCCGGGGGCTACGAGAAGTACTTC. This encodes CVISPGGYEKYF.

The V call is TRBV29-1, the J call TRBJ1-2; the D gene is possibly TRBD1 (6 bases). V dropped 5 bases and J dropped 6 bases, with 19 bases sitting between them. The CDR3 sequence is 14 residues long. Germline V CDR1 and CDR2: SQVTM, ANQGSEA. CDR3 coding DNA: TGCAGCGTTACACTTGACAGGTACTACCATGGCTACACCTTC. Translated: CSVTLDRYYHGYTF.

As regards this clonotype: At one of its ends the junction is not consistent with the germline gene, which may arise from a read error. V usage is TRBV7-8 and J usage is TRBJ2-3; 7 bases map to TRBD2. Germline V CDR1 and CDR2: SGHVS, FQNEAQ. This CDR3 spans 15 amino acids. The CDR3 spells CVSNLAGGWTDTQYF. In nucleotides, the CDR3 is TGTGTCAGCAACTTAGCCGGGGGGTGGACAGATACGCAGTATTTT.

Details on this clonotype: The junction does not match germline at one end; this may be a read error. J is TRBJ1-3 and V is TRBV6-1, with 7 bases lining up with TRBD1. CDR3 length: 13 residues. CDR1 is MNHNS and CDR2 is SASEGT in the germline V gene. In nucleotides, the CDR3 is TGTGTCAGCAATTCGGGACAGGGAAACACCATATATTTT. Protein: CVSNSGQGNTIYF.

The chain links TRBV6-5 to TRBJ1-6; D is uncertain. Trimming took 6 bases from V and 7 from J, leaving 10 bases between them. Germline V CDR1 and CDR2: MNHEY, SVGAGI. The CDR3 length is 13 residues. CDR3 nucleotide sequence: TGTGCCAGCAGCCCTATGCCAAATTCACCCCTCCACTTT. Its translation: CASSPMPNSPLHF.

Points on this clonotype: The junction shows a germline mismatch at one end, possibly a read error. This chain connects TRBV7-8 to TRBJ2-6; no definite D call. Germline CDR1 SGHVS, CDR2 FQNEAQ. The CDR3 totals 17 residues. The DNA of the CDR3 is TGTGCCAGCAGCTCCACGGTAACGCGCTCTGAGGCCAACGTCCTGACTTTC. It yields the protein CASSSTVTRSEANVLTF.

Regarding this clonotype: The CDR3 end shows no conserved phenylalanine or tryptophan, and so a read error is likely. V usage is TRBV6-5 and J usage is TRBJ1-2, with a weak D call TRBD1 (6 bases). CDR3 length: 12 amino acids. CDR1 MNHEY and CDR2 SVGAGI come from the germline V gene. V shed 5 bases and J shed 8 bases, with 12 bases lying between them. The CDR3 DNA is TGTGCCAGCAGTCCTACAGGGAAAGGCTACACCATC. The encoded protein is CASSPTGKGYTI.

Details on this clonotype: Given the absence of the conserved phenylalanine or tryptophan at the CDR3 end, a read error is likely. This chain uses TRBV11-2 with TRBJ2-6; 8 bases match TRBD1. CDR1 SGHAT and CDR2 FQNNGV come from the germline V gene. The CDR3 consists of 21 residues. The CDR3 loop is CASSMGGDRGISLSGANDLTY. CDR3 bases: TGTGCCAGCAGCATGGGAGGAGACAGGGGCATTTCCCTCTCTGGGGCCAACGACCTGACTTAC.

The V gene is TRBV10-2, the J gene TRBJ2-3; the D gene is possibly TRBD2 (6 bases). V was clipped by 3 bases and J by 4 bases, with 11 bases between them. The CDR3 covers 14 residues. In germline, CDR1 is WSHSY, CDR2 SAAADI. CDR3 sequence reads: CASSERGGPDTQYF. CDR3 nucleotide sequence: TGCGCCAGCAGTGAAAGAGGAGGGCCAGATACGCAGTATTTT.

Concerning this clonotype: One junction end does not reproduce the germline sequence, and a read error may be involved. CDR3 bases: TGCGCCAGCAGCCAACGGGCCTTCACAGATATGCAGTATTTT. Its translation is CASSQRAFTDMQYF. The chain has TRBV4-3 and TRBJ2-3; no clear D. This CDR3 is 14 amino acids long. Germline loops: CDR1 LGHNA, CDR2 YSLEER.